This TCR beta chain comes out of a study of TIL therapy for anti-PD-1-resistant metastatic lung cancer. Study background: Tumors had a median PD-L1 proportion score of less than 6.5%.

Specified time point: pre-treatment sample, taken before nivolumab and TIL therapy. Enrollment ran from late 2017 to early 2020. The immunoSEQ assay was v3. Method: immunoSEQ multiplex PCR; TCRdb's copy keeps in-frame clones and lacks some. In the table there are about 60,000 clones, more than 75% of which are singletons. Trimming cost V 6 bases and J 7 bases; bases outside gene matches: 7. Per the germline V gene, CDR1 is MNHNY and CDR2 is SVGAGI (reference sequence). This CDR3 is 14 amino acids long. The TCR sequence derives from a person aged 25 to 85 with non-small cell lung cancer. The sequenced sample was blood, obtained at baseline. The V and J genes are TRBV6-6 and TRBJ1-4, with 8 nucleotides matching TRBD1. CDR3 DNA sequence: TGTGCCAGCAGCGACAGGGGAGAGAGTGAAAAACTGTTTTTT. As protein: CASSDRGESEKLFF.